Given below is one T cell receptor (beta chain) in context. As yet, its antigen is unknown. This sample stems from a study of coeliac disease. Regarding the study as a whole: Intraepithelial and lamina propria fractions were not highly pure, so cross-contamination was possible.

TCRdb's table, derived via immunoSEQ multiplex PCR, lists solely in-frame clones and lacks some. The profile covers under 4,500 clones, with about 61% appearing a single time and roughly 15% taken by the ten largest. Source material: intraepithelial lymphocytes from the gut. This clonotype was obtained from a human donor with active celiac disease.

The CDR3 spells CASSEAAQGWGSVEQYF. CDR3 sequence (DNA): TGTGCCAGCAGTGAAGCGGCCCAGGGCTGGGGATCGGTCGAGCAGTACTTC. V is TRBV6-1 and J is TRBJ2-7; D may be TRBD1 (5 bases). Trimming shortened V by 0 bases and J by 6 bases, and 21 bases separated the two germline ends. The CDR3 is 17 amino acids. Germline loops: CDR1 MNHNS, CDR2 SASEGT.